This TCR beta chain was captured by sequencing in a study of T cells in Graves' hyperthyroidism and ophthalmopathy. This clonotype was seen repeatedly, ten times or more. This CDR3 is built from 18 residues. With 5 bases clipped from V and 0 bases from J, the junction kept 16 bases outside the gene matches. What was amplified from RNA transcripts were TCR beta CDR3 regions. Primed by the HTBI set, a first-round RT-PCR was run on the TCR CDR3. In TCRdb, the multiplex PCR reads were re-called with MiXCR into one record per CDR3 protein. The sample gives roughly 600,000 distinct CDR3 sequences, roughly 15% of which show up once; around 12% is in the top ten.

V and J are TRBV12-3 or TRBV12-4 and TRBJ2-7; TRBD1 aligns across 7 bases. This clonotype was sampled from a woman aged 45-65 years with Graves' ophthalmopathy. Sequencing was performed on blood. In DNA, the CDR3 is TGTGCCAGCAGTCCCGGGACAGACGCGGGCCTACTCTCCTACGAGCAGTACTTC. Its translation: CASSPGTDAGLLSYEQYF.